This T cell receptor (beta chain) was recovered during a study of molecular identifiers for immune sequencing clone quantification. Study results and limitations: More than 97% of effector molecules, versus under 1% of naive-cell molecules, belonged to clones above 20 RNA copies.

Previously described methods with listed TCR primers produced the bulk TCR libraries. One entry per CDR3 protein results from TCRdb running MiXCR on the PCR reads. The sample yields roughly 630,000 distinct CDR3 sequences, less than 30% seen once. This clonotype was counted only a few times. No antigen is known for it. Germline CDR1 is MNHEY and CDR2 is SVGEGT. This CDR3 comprises 17 residues. Trimming removed 9 bases from V and 5 bases from J; junction bases left unmatched: 14. Every naive CD8 library was made from between about 20,000 and 1,000,000 sorted cells with 10%, 30% or 50% RNA. CD8+CD4-CCR7+CD45RA+ cells were sorted as naive CD8 T cells.

Sequenced material: naive CD8+ T cells from blood, with Jurkat cell RNA spiked in. Subset reported: FACS-sorted CD8+CD4-CCR7+CD45RA+ naive T cells. The V and J genes are TRBV6-2 or TRBV6-3 and TRBJ2-2; 11 nucleotides match TRBD2. This clonotype originated in a human donor in good health. Some libraries in this study had Jurkat cell RNA spiked in. Here the CDR3 reads CASQQLAGEGWTGELFF. CDR3 DNA: TGTGCCAGTCAACAACTAGCGGGAGAGGGATGGACCGGGGAGCTGTTTTTT.